This T cell receptor (beta chain) was retrieved from a study of OX40 agonist ivuxolimab in advanced cancers. Study outcomes and limitations: Clonal expansion from baseline to week 6 occurred in both CD4+ and CD8+ T cells.

Only in-frame clones appear in the TCRdb table, and some are missing; sequencing was by immunoSEQ multiplex PCR. The sample includes just under 35,000 clones, over 80% seen only once; the top ten take about 33%. The CDR3 has 12 residues. CDR1 and CDR2 from the germline V gene are LNHDA and SQIVND (reference sequence). Trimming left V 8 bases short and J 14 bases short, with 21 bases between. On this clone itself: Its matching antigen is unknown.

The chain has TRBV19 and TRBJ1-2, with a weak D call TRBD1 (5 bases). The receptor's source is an adult with an advanced solid tumor such as melanoma, head and neck, liver or kidney cancer. The material was CD4+ or CD8+ T cells sorted from blood, obtained in a trial of the OX40 agonist ivuxolimab. The CDR3 reads CASEGESPYRTF. The CDR3 DNA follows: TGTGCCAGTGAAGGGGAATCCCCCTATCGGACCTTC.